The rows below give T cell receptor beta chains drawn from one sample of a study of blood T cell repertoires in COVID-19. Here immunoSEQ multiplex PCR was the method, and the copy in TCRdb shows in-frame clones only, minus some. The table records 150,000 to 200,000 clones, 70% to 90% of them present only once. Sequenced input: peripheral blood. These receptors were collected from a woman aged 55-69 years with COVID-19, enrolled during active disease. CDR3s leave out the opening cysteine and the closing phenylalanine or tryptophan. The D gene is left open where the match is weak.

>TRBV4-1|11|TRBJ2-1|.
ASSQQGKDEQF
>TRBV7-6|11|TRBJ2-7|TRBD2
ASSATVAGEQY
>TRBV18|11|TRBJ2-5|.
ASSPPPGETQY
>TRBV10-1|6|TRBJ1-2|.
ASRCYT
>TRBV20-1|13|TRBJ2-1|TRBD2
SASTSGRGGNEQF
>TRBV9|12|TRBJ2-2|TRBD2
ASTGTSGGRELF
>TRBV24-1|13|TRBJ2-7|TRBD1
ATSDPGQGSYEQY
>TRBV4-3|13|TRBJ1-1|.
ASSQVHTANTEAF
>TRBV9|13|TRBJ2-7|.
ASSGGQGGVYEQY
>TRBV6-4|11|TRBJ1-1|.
ASSEGVNTEAF
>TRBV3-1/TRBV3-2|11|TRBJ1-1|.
ASSHGEETAAF
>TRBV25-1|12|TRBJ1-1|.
ASSLMGRNTEAF
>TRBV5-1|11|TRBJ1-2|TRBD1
ASSLGQGHGYT
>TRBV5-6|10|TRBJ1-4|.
ATQGVGEKLF
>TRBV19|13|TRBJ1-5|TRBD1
ASSLGDREGQPQH
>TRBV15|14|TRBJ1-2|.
ATSIEPWPTERGYT
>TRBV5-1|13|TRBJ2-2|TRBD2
ASSSGLADTGELF
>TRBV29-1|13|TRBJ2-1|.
SVKRGGTGTDEQF
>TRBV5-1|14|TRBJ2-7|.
ASSLGAGTFGGVQY
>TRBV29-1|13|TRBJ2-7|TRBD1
SVEVWTGGFYEQY
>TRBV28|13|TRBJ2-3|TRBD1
ASSLGTGYTDTQY
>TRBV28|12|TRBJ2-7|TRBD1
ASYSPGQAFKQY
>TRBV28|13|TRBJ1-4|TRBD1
ASSLSGQGDEKLF
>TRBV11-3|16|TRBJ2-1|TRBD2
ASSLDRSSGSLYNEQF
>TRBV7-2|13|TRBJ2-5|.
ASSLTGGLGETQY
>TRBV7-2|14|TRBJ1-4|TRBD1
ASSLNTGGAGEKLF
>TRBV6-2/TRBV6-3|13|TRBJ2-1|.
ASSRAQSSYNEQF
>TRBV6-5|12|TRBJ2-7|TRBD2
ASSSGLAGGVQY
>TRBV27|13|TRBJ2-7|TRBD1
ASSLWGTVSYEQY
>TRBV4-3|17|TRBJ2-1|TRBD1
ASSQDPGQGISSYNEQF
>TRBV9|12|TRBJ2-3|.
ASRERLGVGTQY
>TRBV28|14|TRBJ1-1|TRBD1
ASSLGTGPANTEAF
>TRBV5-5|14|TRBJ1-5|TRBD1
ASSPGQGSGNQPQH
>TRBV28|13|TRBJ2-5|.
ASSLIQSVVETQY
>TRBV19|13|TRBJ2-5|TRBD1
ASSMRTGFQETQY
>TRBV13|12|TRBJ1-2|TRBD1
ASSSRDRFSGYT
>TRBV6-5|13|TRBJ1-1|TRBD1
ASSPPGQMNTEAF
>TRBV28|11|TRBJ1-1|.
ASSLLLNTEAF
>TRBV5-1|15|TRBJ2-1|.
ASSRITNPSSYNEQF
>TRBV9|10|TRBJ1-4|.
ASSVSGEKLF
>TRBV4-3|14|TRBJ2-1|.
ASSQGEGVSYNEQF
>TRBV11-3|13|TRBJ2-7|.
ASSVGGTSYHEQY
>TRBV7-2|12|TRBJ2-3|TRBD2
ASSGSGSTDTQY
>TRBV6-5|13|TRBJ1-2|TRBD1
ASSPRDRVGHGYT